This T cell receptor beta chain was sequenced during a study of blood T cell repertoires in COVID-19. Turning to the study itself: Material from acute and convalescent COVID-19 was sourced from the United States, Italy and Spain.

Methods used by the authors: Quantification of nucleated cells was approximated via reference gene primer amplification. Some clones are missing from TCRdb's copy, which holds only in-frame ones; the method was immunoSEQ multiplex PCR. V, J and clone size are taken as reported in that table, and D and trimming were inferred from the DNA itself. The table lists some 200,000 clones, about 85% of them singletons, with roughly a tenth in the top ten. Enrolment of Seattle patients took place during active infection, and they were followed longitudinally. Source material: peripheral blood. This TCR derives from a woman older than 75 with COVID-19, enrolled during active disease.

CDR3 sequence reads: CASREDRALYGYTF. For the CDR3, the DNA is TGTGCCAGCAGGGAAGACAGGGCACTCTATGGCTACACCTTC. The chain combines TRBV28 with TRBJ1-2, with 7 bases matching TRBD1. The CDR3 loop spans 14 amino acids. The germline V gene encodes CDR1 MDHEN and CDR2 SYDVKM. J gave up 4 bases and V 6 bases, and 8 bases lay outside the gene matches.